Each of the 31 T cell receptor beta chains below was sequenced from the same sample in a study of T cell repertoires in cytomegalovirus infection. Each CDR3 protein is one row after TCRdb ran MiXCR on the reads. The top ten clones hold 10% of a sample with 450,000 to 600,000 distinct CDR3 sequences, around 11% of them seen once. Specimen: PBMCs. These TCRs come from a human donor in good health (CMV status not recorded). Some clones in this sample may be carry-over from other donors' samples.

Comment on this clonotype: A much bigger clone sits one base away, suggesting this may be a read error. The V and J genes are TRBV7-9 and TRBJ2-1; D tentatively reads TRBD1 or TRBD2 (5 bases each). This CDR3 is built from 15 residues. Germline assignment: CDR1 SEHNR and CDR2 FQNEAQ (reference sequence). CDR3 sequence (DNA): TGTGCCAGCACCTGGTTGGGGGTTGATAACAAAGAGCAGTTCTTC. This codes for CASTWLGVDNKEQFF.

This clonotype was counted many times. The V and J genes are TRBV27 and TRBJ2-2; D is uncertain. V gave up 3 bases and J gave up 1 base, with 6 bases separating them. Germline V gene lookup returns CDR1 MNHEY and CDR2 SMNVEV (reference sequence). CDR3 length: 14 amino acids. CDR3 amino acids: CASSLGWNTGELFF. DNA of the CDR3: TGTGCCAGCAGTTTGGGTTGGAACACCGGGGAGCTGTTTTTT.

The chain carries TRBV27 and TRBJ2-7; the D gene is possibly TRBD2 (5 bases). This CDR3 region has 15 residues. Germline V CDR1 and CDR2: MNHEY, SMNVEV (reference sequence). V was cut by 6 bases and J by 0 bases, with 15 bases left in between. The CDR3 reads CASSLIRGISYEQYF. As DNA, the CDR3 is TGTGCCAGCAGCCTTATTCGGGGAATCTCCTACGAGCAGTACTTC.

This clonotype was picked up many times. The rearrangement joins TRBV3-1 to TRBJ2-7; D might be TRBD2 (5 bases). The CDR3 is 14 amino acids. The V end was cut by 7 bases, the J end by 7 bases, with 20 bases between. CDR1 is LGHDT and CDR2 is YNNKEL in the germline V gene (reference sequence). The CDR3 DNA sequence: TGTGCCAGCACCCCGAGTGAGGCACGAGGGGAGCAGTACTTC. This encodes CASTPSEARGEQYF.

Many counts were recorded for this clonotype. The chain has TRBV6-1 and TRBJ1-5, with D perhaps matching TRBD1 (5 bases). The V end lost 1 base, the J end lost 7 bases, and 17 bases lay between the germline ends. The CDR3 is 16 amino acids. Germline-derived CDR1 and CDR2 are MNHNS and SASEGT. DNA of the CDR3: TGTGCCAGCAGTGAAGTTTCTGGGGGTCTGGGGCAGCCCCAGCATTTT. This gives the protein CASSEVSGGLGQPQHF.

The rearrangement joins TRBV7-2 to TRBJ2-2; D might be TRBD1 (7 bases). The V and J ends lost 5 bases and 0 bases respectively, with 25 bases between them. Germline CDR1 is SGHTA and CDR2 is FQGNSA. The CDR3 sequence is 20 residues long. CDR3 loop: CASSPSSLWGDSANTGELFF. CDR3 in DNA: TGTGCCAGCAGCCCCAGCTCCCTTTGGGGGGACAGTGCGAACACCGGGGAGCTGTTTTTT.

This clonotype occurred many times. V usage is TRBV30 and J usage is TRBJ2-3; D is ambiguous. V gave up 1 base and J gave up 2 bases, with 4 bases separating them. The CDR3 consists of 12 residues. The germline V gene encodes CDR1 GTSNPN and CDR2 SVGIG (reference sequence). CDR3 protein: CAWSDNTDTQYF. The CDR3 DNA is TGTGCCTGGAGTGACAACACAGATACGCAGTATTTT.

This clonotype has just a few counts. This chain links TRBV6-6 with TRBJ1-1; D might be TRBD1 (6 bases). The CDR3 runs to 16 residues. Germline lookup yields CDR1 MNHNY and CDR2 SVGAGI (reference sequence). V lost 8 bases, J lost 2 bases, and 21 bases lay in between. CDR3 DNA sequence: TGTGCCAGCCTGGGCCCGACAGGCGTCATTAACACTGAAGCTTTCTTT. Translated: CASLGPTGVINTEAFF.

This clonotype was recorded at least ten times. This rearrangement joins TRBV10-3 to TRBJ2-3, with a weak D call TRBD1 (6 bases). V dropped 6 bases and J dropped 3 bases, with 16 bases sitting between them. The CDR3 covers 15 residues. Germline lookup yields CDR1 ENHRY and CDR2 SYGVKD. CDR3 sequence reads: CAIRSGTSTTDTQYF. As DNA, the CDR3 is TGTGCCATCAGATCCGGGACAAGCACGACAGATACGCAGTATTTT.

This clonotype was detected only once. This sequence may be a read error, since a much larger clone differs from it by one base. The CDR3 does not end in the conserved phenylalanine or tryptophan, so this is likely a read error. V and J are TRBV7-4 and TRBJ2-7; 9 positions match TRBD2. V lost 5 bases, J lost 2 bases, and 10 bases stayed unmatched. Germline V gene data show CDR1 as SGHVT and CDR2 as SQSDAQ. This CDR3 is 16 amino acids long. CDR3 DNA sequence: TGTGCCAGCAGCCCATCTGGATTAGCGGGGGCCTACGAGCAGTACCTC. As protein: CASSPSGLAGAYEQYL.

The sample holds many counts of this clonotype. The gene calls are TRBV28 and TRBJ1-1, with D maybe TRBD1 (6 bases). The germline V gene encodes CDR1 MDHEN and CDR2 SYDVKM. The CDR3 has 14 amino acids. V lost 2 bases and J lost 3, with 10 bases in between. The chain's CDR3 is CASSLRGRDTEAFF. The DNA for the CDR3 is TGTGCCAGCAGTTTACGGGGGCGGGACACTGAAGCTTTCTTT.

This clonotype showed up many times. The rearrangement joins TRBV14 to TRBJ2-3; 14 nucleotides line up with TRBD2. Looked up from germline, CDR1 is SGHDN and CDR2 is FVKESK. V was pared by 4 bases and J by 4 bases, with 4 bases of the junction left unmatched. CDR3 length: 16 amino acids. The CDR3 reads CASSPGLAGDADTQYF. The CDR3 DNA follows: TGTGCCAGCAGCCCGGGACTAGCGGGAGACGCAGATACGCAGTATTTT.

This clonotype was recorded many times. V is TRBV11-2 and J is TRBJ2-7; 7 bases agree with TRBD1. The CDR3 extends over 17 amino acids. Germline CDR1 SGHAT, CDR2 FQNNGV. V shed 5 bases and J 2 bases; nucleotides not matched to a gene: 15. CDR3 sequence reads: CASSLIQGPYEAYEQYF. CDR3 in DNA: TGTGCCAGCAGCCTAATACAGGGGCCTTACGAAGCCTACGAGCAGTACTTC.

This chain connects TRBV3-1 to TRBJ2-1; TRBD2 matches at 11 bases. V was pared by 4 bases and J by 7 bases, with 3 bases of the junction left unmatched. CDR1 and CDR2 from the germline V gene are LGHDT and YNNKEL (reference sequence). There are 14 residues in the CDR3. CDR3 loop: CASSRPSGRNEQFF. The CDR3 region has the DNA TGTGCCAGCAGCCGCCCTAGCGGGAGGAATGAGCAGTTCTTC.

This clonotype was observed many times. The V call is TRBV12-3 or TRBV12-4, the J call TRBJ2-1; TRBD1 aligns across 7 bases. The CDR3 totals 14 residues. V lost 5 bases to trimming and J lost 7 bases; unmatched junction nucleotides: 8. CDR3 sequence: CASSARRGWNEQFF. Written as DNA, the CDR3 is TGTGCCAGCAGTGCTCGCAGGGGGTGGAATGAGCAGTTCTTC.

This clonotype has more than one count but fewer than ten. V usage is TRBV7-9 and J usage is TRBJ2-2; D is possibly TRBD1 or TRBD2 (5 bases each). The CDR3 spans 13 residues. Trimming removed 6 bases at V and 6 bases at J, with 11 bases between. The V gene's germline CDR1 is SEHNR and CDR2 FQNEAQ (reference sequence). In DNA, the CDR3 is TGTGCCAGCAGTACTCCGGGACCCGGGGAGCTGTTTTTT. Amino acids: CASSTPGPGELFF.

In its sample, this clonotype was seen many times. This chain joins TRBV10-3 and TRBJ2-2; 9 nucleotides agree with TRBD2. V was clipped by 6 bases and J by 3 bases; unmatched bases: 8. Looked up from germline, CDR1 is ENHRY and CDR2 is SYGVKD. The CDR3 spans 16 residues. As DNA, the CDR3 is TGTGCCATCAGACCCCTAGCGGGGTCGGACACCGGGGAGCTGTTTTTT. It yields the protein CAIRPLAGSDTGELFF.

This clonotype has a count of ten or more. The V gene is TRBV10-3, the J gene TRBJ2-5, with D possibly being TRBD1 (6 bases). Per germline, CDR1 ENHRY and CDR2 SYGVKD. Trimming took 4 bases from V and 7 from J, leaving 25 bases between them. The CDR3 contains 17 residues. Here the CDR3 DNA reads TGTGCCATCAGTGCTTCAAGGGCCAGGGGCGGTTCACGGACCCAGTACTTC. It yields the protein CAISASRARGGSRTQYF.

This clonotype showed up just a few times. This chain links TRBV13 with TRBJ1-2; 8 bases align to TRBD1. J was trimmed by 4 bases and V by 3 bases; bases with no gene match: 7. Germline values: CDR1 PRHDT, CDR2 FYEKMQ (reference sequence). The CDR3 loop spans 15 amino acids. The CDR3: CASSLGQAEVYGYTF. CDR3 DNA sequence: TGTGCCAGCAGCTTGGGACAGGCGGAAGTCTATGGCTACACCTTC. Together with reference TRBV13 and TRBJ1-2, the CDR3 gives the full variable domain: AAGVIQSPRHLIKEKRETATLKCYPIPRHDTVYWYQQGPGQDPQFLISFYEKMQSDKGSIPDRFSAQQFSDYHSELNMSSLELGDSALYFCASSLGQAEVYGYTFGSGTRLTVV.

This clonotype has ten or more counts. The gene calls are TRBV20-1 and TRBJ2-1; D gene unclear. V lost 1 base and J lost 5, with 6 bases in between. Germline lookup yields CDR1 DFQATT and CDR2 SNEGSKA (reference sequence). The CDR3 loop spans 12 amino acids. The CDR3 sequence is CSARGTNNEQFF. The CDR3 coding sequence is TGCAGTGCTAGAGGGACGAACAATGAGCAGTTCTTC.

This clonotype was seen a few times. The V and J genes are TRBV24-1 and TRBJ2-1, with D tentatively TRBD1 (5 bases). The germline CDR1 and CDR2 sequences are KGHDR and SFDVKD. The CDR3 totals 15 residues. The ends were cut back, 4 bases at V and 4 bases at J, with 13 bases in the middle. CDR3 sequence reads: CATSERGSLYNEQFF. The CDR3 region has the DNA TGTGCCACCAGTGAAAGGGGCAGCCTATACAATGAGCAGTTCTTC.

The table lists this clonotype with many counts. The chain couples TRBV2 to TRBJ1-4; D not certain. V dropped 6 bases and J dropped 8 bases, with 10 bases sitting between them. The V gene's germline CDR1 is SNHLY and CDR2 FYNNEI. The CDR3 is made up of 12 amino acids. The CDR3 region is CASSGETEKLFF. The CDR3 coding sequence is TGTGCCAGCAGCGGGGAGACCGAAAAACTGTTTTTT.

Ten or more counts support this clonotype. The V gene is TRBV28, the J gene TRBJ2-7; the D is unclear. This CDR3 spans 13 amino acids. Per the germline V gene, CDR1 is MDHEN and CDR2 is SYDVKM. The V and J ends lost 3 bases and 5 bases respectively, with 11 bases between them. CDR3 protein: CASSFRVPNEQYF. The CDR3 coding sequence is TGTGCCAGCAGTTTCCGGGTTCCTAACGAGCAGTACTTC.

The sample holds many counts of this clonotype. The chain employs TRBV7-2 and TRBJ2-5; 8 bases agree with TRBD1. Germline V CDR1 and CDR2: SGHTA, FQGNSA. V shed 9 bases and J 5 bases; nucleotides not matched to a gene: 8. The CDR3 loop spans 13 amino acids. CDR3 residues: CASPTGGRETQYF. The DNA for the CDR3 is TGTGCCAGTCCCACAGGGGGTCGGGAGACCCAGTACTTC.

This sequence joins TRBV9 and TRBJ2-1; tentatively, D is TRBD2 (5 bases). CDR1 and CDR2 from the germline V gene are SGDLS and YYNGEE. Trimming left V 7 bases short and J 4 bases short, with 15 bases between. This CDR3 is built from 14 residues. DNA for the CDR3: TGTGCCAGCGGGCAGACGGGGAGTTACAATGAGCAGTTCTTC. Its protein product is CASGQTGSYNEQFF.

This clonotype was seen more than once but under ten times. CDR3 in amino acids: CSARDDRVYQPQHF. The CDR3 coding sequence is TGCAGTGCTAGAGACGACAGGGTGTATCAGCCCCAGCATTTT. The J gene is TRBJ1-5, the V gene TRBV20-1; 7 positions agree with TRBD1. Trimming removed 0 bases from V and 5 bases from J; junction bases left unmatched: 4. Germline values: CDR1 DFQATT, CDR2 SNEGSKA (reference sequence). The CDR3 covers 14 residues.

The table lists this clonotype with a few counts. The rearrangement uses TRBV3-1 and TRBJ1-5; no clear D gene. The length of the CDR3 is 14 residues. Germline V CDR1 and CDR2: LGHDT, YNNKEL (reference sequence). V was pared by 2 bases and J by 0 bases, with 5 bases between. The CDR3 region has the DNA TGTGCCAGCAGCCAACAGGATAGCAATCAGCCCCAGCATTTT. Amino acid sequence: CASSQQDSNQPQHF.

A few counts support this clonotype. This sequence joins TRBV6-5 and TRBJ2-7, with D perhaps TRBD2 (7 bases). The CDR3 totals 13 residues. Trimming took off 4 bases at V and 4 bases at J, with 11 bases between the two ends. Germline V gene data show CDR1 as MNHEY and CDR2 as SVGAGI. The CDR3 spells CASSFEGGYEQYF. CDR3 DNA sequence: TGTGCCAGCAGTTTTGAGGGGGGGTACGAGCAGTACTTC.

This clonotype was observed many times. The V call is TRBV20-1, the J call TRBJ2-5; no clear D gene. The length of the CDR3 is 12 residues. CDR1 and CDR2 (germline): DFQATT, SNEGSKA (reference sequence). Deletions cut 5 bases from V and 1 base from J, with 8 bases between. The CDR3 loop reads CSAYLGQETQYF. CDR3 sequence (DNA): TGCAGTGCTTACTTGGGCCAAGAGACCCAGTACTTC.

CDR3 amino acids: CASSQGLAGGSYEQYF. CDR3 DNA sequence: TGTGCCAGCAGCCAGGGACTAGCGGGAGGTTCCTACGAGCAGTACTTC. The chain recombines TRBV4-2 with TRBJ2-7, with 15 bases matching TRBD2. CDR1 and CDR2 from the germline V gene are LGHNA and YNFKEQ. This CDR3 has 16 residues. J gave up 1 base and V 3 bases, and 1 base lay outside the gene matches.

This clonotype was picked up many times. The CDR3 nucleotides read TGTGCCAGCAGCCATCCAGAGGGTTACTCCTACGAGCAGTACTTC. Protein: CASSHPEGYSYEQYF. The V call is TRBV7-2, the J call TRBJ2-7; TRBD2 might be the D (5 bases). The V gene's germline CDR1 is SGHTA and CDR2 FQGNSA. The CDR3 runs 15 residues. V gave up 5 bases and J gave up 0 bases, with 14 bases separating them.